The present TCR beta chain was sequenced within a study of monozygotic twins with inflammatory bowel disease. The input for each TCR library was around 3.5 ug of total RNA. TCRdb processed the 5' RACE reads again and assigns one entry to each CDR3 protein, with no DNA. This repertoire includes 200,000 to 250,000 distinct CDR3 sequences. CDR3 length: 13 residues. Germline CDR1 SGHRS, CDR2 YFSETQ. V usage is TRBV5-1 and J usage is TRBJ1-1; the D call from TCRdb, TRBD1, cannot be confirmed without DNA. The sample taken for sequencing was blood. This TCR came from a human donor with ulcerative colitis or Crohn's disease, or a healthy co-twin of an affected twin (not recorded which). The CDR3 sequence: CASSLVQGAEAFF.